What follows is one T cell receptor beta chain and its context. The target of this receptor is not known. One base away there is no much larger clone; base qualities are not given. This record comes from a study of T cell repertoires in cytomegalovirus infection (dated by TCRdb to about 2019). Looking at the study overall: Peptide stimulations targeted recently identified HLA-C-restricted CMV epitopes, whose presentation resists viral immunomodulation, together with well-studied HLA-B-restricted epitopes. Because public TCR beta signatures pointed to carriage of CMV infection together with the matching HLA type, the HLA type of each donor mattered for the analysis. Here is what the overall study found, with its caveats: Carriers of CMV infection plus the relevant HLA type were discriminated by the cumulative frequency of public TCR beta family members in the study cohort and in an independent approximately 340-donor cohort. The ex vivo response was dominated by HLA-C-restricted CMV-specific TCR beta clonotypes, and the single most frequent clonotype in two of eight donors was supplied by these HLA-C-restricted clonotypes.

Sequenced on an Illumina HiSeq 1500. The public reads were run again by TCRdb, first through fastp at Q25 and then through MiXCR, and only productive beta chains were kept. When rows share a CDR3 protein, they turn into one entry using the most common DNA and genes. This sample comprises some 560,000 distinct CDR3 sequences, 40% of them detected only once. Together, the top ten hold 48% of the sample. The treatment or condition label, read with the paper, signifies: in vitro stimulation with specific CMV peptide epitopes to enrich CMV-specific T cells. Sequenced material: cultured PBMCs, taken from culture after CMV antigen stimulation. The clonotype comes from a human donor in good health (CMV status not recorded). Some clones in this sample may be carry-over from other donors' samples.

The DNA reads TGTGCCAGCAGTGAAGCAAGGTTTACAGGGCCGAACACTGAAGCTTTCTTT. Translated, this is CASSEARFTGPNTEAFF. The chain employs TRBV6-1 and TRBJ1-1; the D segment could be TRBD1, given 6 matching bases. The CDR3 holds 17 amino acids from the cysteine to the phenylalanine. Just the 51-base CDR3 DNA is kept, in frame starting at base 1. CDR1 and CDR2 were assigned from the germline V gene as MNHNS and SASEGT. Between the V and J ends, shortened by 0 bases and 1 base respectively, the junction contains 15 bases.